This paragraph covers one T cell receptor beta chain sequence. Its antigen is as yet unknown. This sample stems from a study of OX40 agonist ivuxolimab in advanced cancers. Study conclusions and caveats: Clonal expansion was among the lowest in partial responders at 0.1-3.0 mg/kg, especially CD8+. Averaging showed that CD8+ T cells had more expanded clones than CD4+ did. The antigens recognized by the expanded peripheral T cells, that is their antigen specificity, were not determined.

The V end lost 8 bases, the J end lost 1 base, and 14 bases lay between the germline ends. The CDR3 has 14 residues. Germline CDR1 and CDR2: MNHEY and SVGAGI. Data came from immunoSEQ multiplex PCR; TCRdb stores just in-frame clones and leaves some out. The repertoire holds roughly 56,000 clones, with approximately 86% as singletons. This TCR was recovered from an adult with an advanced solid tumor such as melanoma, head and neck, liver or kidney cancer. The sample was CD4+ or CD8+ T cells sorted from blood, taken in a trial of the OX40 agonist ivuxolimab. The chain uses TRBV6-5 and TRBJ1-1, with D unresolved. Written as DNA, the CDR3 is TGTGCCAGCGTCCCGGCACGGGCGAACACTGAAGCTTTCTTT. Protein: CASVPARANTEAFF.